This is a list of T cell receptor beta chains from one sample in a study of CD8+CD57+ T cells in acquired aplastic anemia. TCRdb called the reads again in MiXCR, with one record for every CDR3 protein. The table shows some 180,000 distinct CDR3 sequences, with 45% to 50% occurring only once. Sample: sorted CD4+, CD8+, or CD8+CD57+ T cells (not recorded which) from PBMCs. Every receptor here comes from a human donor in good health. CDR3s include the opening cysteine and the closing phenylalanine or tryptophan. The D gene is left open where the match is weak. Where a row states a size, it is once, few, many or the class of an expanded clone; other rows omit it.

TRBV6-5	TRBJ1-5	.	once	TGTGCCAGCAGAACTCGAGGGGAGGGTAGCAATCAGCCCCAGCATTTT	CASRTRGEGSNQPQHF
TRBV2	TRBJ1-1	.	few	TGTGCCAGCAGGTTGGAGAACACTGAAGCTTTCTTT	CASRLENTEAFF
TRBV20-1	TRBJ2-1	.	many	TGCAGTGCCCCCACTACCTACAAGAACAATGAGCAGTTCTTC	CSAPTTYKNNEQFF
TRBV7-9	TRBJ2-7	TRBD1	many	TGTGCCAGCAGCTCGACAGGGTACCCCGAGCAGTACTTC	CASSSTGYPEQYF
TRBV5-1	TRBJ2-2	TRBD1	.	TGCGCCAGCAGAGAGGGGGCGGTGAACACCGGGGAGCTGCTTTTT	CASREGAVNTGELLF
TRBV20-1	TRBJ2-7	.	.	TGCAGTGCTAGACCCTACAGGGAGAGTACGTCCGAGCAGTACTTC	CSARPYRESTSEQYF
TRBV19	TRBJ2-7	TRBD1	.	TGTGCCAGTAGTAGATCAGGGACAGGGACGGAGCAGTACTTC	CASSRSGTGTEQYF
TRBV19	TRBJ1-1	TRBD1	.	TGTGCCTCCCGGACAGGGCGGAACACTGAAGCTTTCTTT	CASRTGRNTEAFF
TRBV6-1	TRBJ2-7	TRBD1	.	TGTGCCAGCAGTCGCGACAGGGAAAGGCAGTACTTC	CASSRDRERQYF
TRBV19	TRBJ1-4	TRBD1	.	TGTGCCAGTAGTATAGTGCAGGGGGCTGAAGTCGGTGAAAAACTGTTTTTT	CASSIVQGAEVGEKLFF
TRBV7-9	TRBJ1-2	.	.	TGTGCCAGCAGCTTGATCGGCAGGGATGGCTACACCTTC	CASSLIGRDGYTF
TRBV7-9	TRBJ1-2	.	.	TGTGCCAGCAGCTTGGGAGGGAGTCGGTATGGCTACACCTTC	CASSLGGSRYGYTF
TRBV24-1	TRBJ2-7	.	few	TGTGCCACCAGTGAAACCGGGACCGCGGCCTACGAGCAGTACTTC	CATSETGTAAYEQYF
TRBV4-2	TRBJ1-6	.	.	TGTGCCAGCAGCCAAGAGGGAGGGGGTAATTCACTCCTCCACTTT	CASSQEGGGNSLLHF
TRBV7-7	TRBJ2-5	.	.	TGTGCTAGCAGCCTAGGATTTGGGAGGCAAGAGACCCAGTACTTC	CASSLGFGRQETQYF
TRBV7-2	TRBJ2-7	TRBD1	many	TGTGCCAGCAGAGCCGGGACAGGGGGCTCGGGTGAGCAGTACTTC	CASRAGTGGSGEQYF
TRBV5-1	TRBJ1-4	.	many	TGCGCCAGCAGGGAAAGTGCAACTAATGAAAAACTGTTTTTT	CASRESATNEKLFF
TRBV6-5	TRBJ2-5	TRBD2	many	TGTGCCAGCAGTTACTCTAGGACTAGCGGGAGAGGTCAAGAGACCCAGTACTTC	CASSYSRTSGRGQETQYF
TRBV29-1	TRBJ2-1	.	few	TGCAGTATCAGGGGCGGGAGCTACAATGAGCAGTTCTTC	CSIRGGSYNEQFF
TRBV10-2	TRBJ1-1	.	.	TGCGCCAGCAGTGAGTCGAGAGGGTTGGGTGAAGTTTTCTTT	CASSESRGLGEVFF
TRBV9	TRBJ2-5	.	once	TGTGCCAGCAGCGTAGGGTACTATCAAGAGACCCAGTACTTC	CASSVGYYQETQYF
TRBV5-1	TRBJ2-5	TRBD2	many	TGCGCCAGCAGCTTGGATCTAGCGGGAGGGCGCGGAGAGACCCAGTACTTC	CASSLDLAGGRGETQYF
TRBV20-1	TRBJ2-7	.	many	TGCAGTGGTGCAAAGCCAGGGATCGACGAGCAGTACTTC	CSGAKPGIDEQYF
TRBV19	TRBJ2-1	TRBD2	few	TGTGCCAGTAGTATGGGACTAGCGGGAGTATGGGGGAGCTCCTACAATGAGCAGTTCTTC	CASSMGLAGVWGSSYNEQFF
TRBV7-3	TRBJ1-4	.	many	TGTGCCAGCAGCGAAAATGGGCTACCTAATGAAAAACTGTTTTTT	CASSENGLPNEKLFF
TRBV5-1	TRBJ2-7	TRBD1	many	TGCGCCAGCAGCCGGGACAGTAACGAGCAGTACTTC	CASSRDSNEQYF
TRBV4-1	TRBJ1-6	TRBD1	many	TGCGCCAGCAGCCAACCCAGGACAGGGCTAAATTCACCCCTCCACTTT	CASSQPRTGLNSPLHF
TRBV7-6	TRBJ2-7	.	once	TGTGCCAGCAGCTTAGTCTACAGGACCTACGAGCAGTACTTC	CASSLVYRTYEQYF
TRBV27	TRBJ1-1	.	.	TGTGCCAGCAGTTTAATTTGGGGGACTGAAGCTTTCTTT	CASSLIWGTEAFF
TRBV6-5	TRBJ2-5	TRBD2	many	TGTGCCAGCAGGATGACTAGCTTCGGAGCAGAGACCCAGTACTTC	CASRMTSFGAETQYF
TRBV20-1	TRBJ2-1	.	many	TGCAGTGCTAGAGGTACCCGGGGGCCTTTCTTC	CSARGTRGPFF
TRBV20-1	TRBJ2-3	TRBD2	many	TGCAGTGCCGATGGGAGCGGGAGTCGGACAGATACGCAGTATTTT	CSADGSGSRTDTQYF
TRBV9	TRBJ2-5	TRBD2	many	TGTGCCAGCAGCCCGTCAGGACTAGCGGGAGGAGAGACCCAGTACTTC	CASSPSGLAGGETQYF
TRBV6-2/TRBV6-3	TRBJ2-1	TRBD2	few	TGTGCCAGCAGTTACCCGGGACTACAGTTCTTC	CASSYPGLQFF
TRBV19	TRBJ1-1	.	.	TGTGCAGTCGGGGAAGGGTACACTGAAGCTTTCTTT	CAVGEGYTEAFF
TRBV11-2	TRBJ2-7	TRBD2	many	TGTGCCAGCAGCTTAGGAGGTGCGGGAGGGCAGGAAGGGCAGTACTTC	CASSLGGAGGQEGQYF
TRBV24-1	TRBJ1-1	TRBD1	.	TGTGCCACCAGTGGACCACAGGGGGATGCTTTCTTT	CATSGPQGDAFF
TRBV2	TRBJ2-5	.	.	TGTGCCAGCAGTGAAAACTACCAAGAGACCCAGTACTTC	CASSENYQETQYF
TRBV20-1	TRBJ1-5	.	once	TGCAGTGCTACAACAGGGAGAGATCAGCCCCAGCATTTT	CSATTGRDQPQHF
TRBV2	TRBJ2-2	TRBD1	many	TGTGCCAGCAGAGGACAGGTCGGCACCGGGGAGCTGTTTTTT	CASRGQVGTGELFF
TRBV30	TRBJ1-3	.	.	TGTGCCTGGACCCCGCACTCTGGAAACACCATATATTTT	CAWTPHSGNTIYF
TRBV12-3/TRBV12-4	TRBJ2-1	TRBD2	many	TGTGCCAGCAGTTTTGGTCTAGCGGCCTACAATGAGCAGTTCTTC	CASSFGLAAYNEQFF
TRBV20-1	TRBJ1-1	TRBD1	.	TGCAGGGCGAGCAGGGGGCGCGACACTGAAGCTTTCTTT	CRASRGRDTEAFF
TRBV6-1	TRBJ2-6	.	many	TGTGCCAGCAGTCAGGCCTCTGGGGCCAACGTCCTGACTTTC	CASSQASGANVLTF
TRBV11-3	TRBJ1-2	.	many	TGTGCCAGCAGCTTAGAAGGTCTCCAAAACGGGGGCTACACCTTC	CASSLEGLQNGGYTF
TRBV5-1	TRBJ1-2	.	few	TGCGCCAGCAGCTGGGGGGGTACAGGGCCCACGTCCACTAACTATGGCTACACCTTC	CASSWGGTGPTSTNYGYTF
TRBV15	TRBJ2-1	TRBD2	.	TGTGCCACCAGGACTAGCGGCTACAATGAGCAGTTCTTC	CATRTSGYNEQFF
TRBV2	TRBJ2-7	.	many	TGTGCCAGCAGCGAAATCTACGAGGCGAGCTCCTACGAGCAGTACTTC	CASSEIYEASSYEQYF
TRBV19	TRBJ2-7	.	.	TGTGCCAGTAGTATGGCAGGGATAGGCTCCTACGAGCAGTACTTC	CASSMAGIGSYEQYF
TRBV4-1	TRBJ1-3	.	many	TGCGCCAGCAGCCAAGCAGGGAAAAGCTCTGGAAACACCATATATTTT	CASSQAGKSSGNTIYF
TRBV11-2	TRBJ2-7	.	many	TGTGCCAGCAGCTTCGTAGACACCAACTACGAGCAGTACTTC	CASSFVDTNYEQYF
TRBV10-1	TRBJ1-5	.	many	TGCGCCACCCGCGAGCAGTGTAGCAATCAGCCCCAGCATTTT	CATREQCSNQPQHF
TRBV7-9	TRBJ1-2	.	.	TGTGCCAGCAGCTCCGGGGGGGCCTATGGCTACACCTTC	CASSSGGAYGYTF
TRBV2	TRBJ2-7	TRBD2	.	TGTGCCAGCAGTGACGGACTAGCGGGGGGCACCTACGAGCAGTACTTC	CASSDGLAGGTYEQYF